In this sample, the clone carrying this TCR beta chain turned up once. Its antigen is still unknown. A much more abundant neighbour one base away suggests this may be a read error. TCR alpha and beta CDR3 regions were amplified from RNA using iRepertoire nested multiplex PCR. One-step reverse transcription and amplification started from approximately 100-400 ng of tissue mRNA or PBMC total RNA. TCRdb fed the multiplex PCR reads into MiXCR, producing one record per CDR3 protein. Of fewer than 200,000 distinct CDR3 sequences listed, roughly two fifths are singletons. V was cut by 2 bases and J by 2 bases, with 11 bases left in between. The length of the CDR3 is 14 residues. Germline loops: CDR1 SGHRS, CDR2 YFSETQ. This entry belongs to a study of glioma-infiltrating T cells. General observations from the study: Tissue-blood divergence was below expectation in non-neoplastic patients, above in gliomas. CDR3 overlap between tissue and blood was very small.

The clonotype was recovered from a human donor with low-grade glioma or glioblastoma, undergoing nonglioma brain surgery, or in good health (not recorded which). The chain employs TRBV5-1 and TRBJ2-7; D may correspond to TRBD1 or TRBD2 (5 bases each). The sample was glioma tissue, nonneoplastic brain tissue, or PBMCs (not recorded which). CDR3 sequence reads: CASSFDLGAYEQYF. DNA of the CDR3: TGCGCCAGCAGCTTTGATCTGGGGGCCTACGAGCAGTACTTC.